This T cell receptor beta chain was identified in a study of OX40 agonist ivuxolimab in advanced cancers. Study results and caveats: Some patients without response likewise showed low normalized clonal expansion.

To note about this clone: Its antigen is still unknown.

Here immunoSEQ multiplex PCR was the method, and the copy in TCRdb shows in-frame clones only, minus some. Of about 50,000 clones listed, around nine tenths are singletons. The CDR3 runs to 14 residues. This clonotype was sampled from an adult with an advanced solid tumor such as melanoma, head and neck, liver or kidney cancer. The chain combines TRBV21-1 with TRBJ1-6; the DNA was not compared with TRBD1, the D call given in the table. TRBV21-1 is assigned pseudogene status. The material sequenced was CD4+ or CD8+ T cells sorted from blood, taken in a trial of the OX40 agonist ivuxolimab. CDR3 sequence (DNA): TGTGCCGGCGTAGCAGGGTTAAGTGATTCACCCCTCCACTTT. Translation: CAGVAGLSDSPLHF.